The 7 T cell receptor beta chains in this list originate from one sample, sequenced in a study of a mutant IDH1 vaccine in newly diagnosed glioma. No antigen has been assigned to these receptors. The sample's time point: week 5, during vaccination. Topical imiquimod was applied with each vaccine dose, which held 300 ug of mutant IDH1 20-mer peptide. The repertoire was sequenced with immunoSEQ multiplex PCR; TCRdb's copy has only in-frame clones and lacks some. The table records over 9,000 clones, around 86% of them present only once. The specimen comprised PBMCs, sampled from a glioma patient whose treatment included an IDH1 peptide vaccine. These receptors were taken from a woman aged 40-49 years with glioma. Some clones in this sample may be carry-over from other donors' samples.

The CDR3 sequence is CASSKLGNLAGANVLTF. For the CDR3, the DNA is TGTGCCAGTAGTAAACTAGGGAACCTAGCTGGGGCCAACGTCCTGACTTTC. This sequence joins TRBV19 and TRBJ2-6; D is possibly TRBD2 (5 bases). The ends were cut back, 4 bases at V and 2 bases at J, with 15 bases in the middle. CDR1 and CDR2 from the germline V gene are LNHDA and SQIVND (reference sequence). CDR3 length: 17 amino acids.

This chain links TRBV25-1 with TRBJ2-1; 8 bases match TRBD2. Germline V gives CDR1 MGHDK, CDR2 SYGVNS. J lost 7 bases, V lost 6 bases, and 8 bases had no gene match. The CDR3 consists of 14 residues. The CDR3 bases are TGTGCCAGCAGCCCGGGACTAGTGTTAAATGAGCAGTTCTTC. Protein product: CASSPGLVLNEQFF.

CDR3 residues: CASSPADYGYTF. The CDR3 nucleotides are TGTGCCAGCAGCCCCGCCGACTATGGCTACACCTTC. The gene calls are TRBV7-9 and TRBJ1-2, with D unresolved. V lost 5 bases and J 3 bases, leaving 7 bases between the germline ends. CDR1 and CDR2 (germline): SEHNR, FQNEAQ (reference sequence). The CDR3 covers 12 residues.

This rearrangement joins TRBV10-3 to TRBJ1-4; 11 positions agree with TRBD1. The CDR3 is made up of 15 amino acids. Germline V lookup: CDR1 ENHRY, CDR2 SYGVKD. V was clipped by 0 bases and J by 7 bases; unmatched bases: 1. CDR3 sequence reads: CAISESGTGGEKLFF. The CDR3 nucleotides are TGTGCCATCAGTGAGTCGGGGACAGGGGGTGAAAAACTGTTTTTT.

The J gene is TRBJ2-1, the V gene TRBV9; perhaps TRBD2 as D (6 bases). Germline CDR1 SGDLS, CDR2 YYNGEE. The CDR3 has 16 residues. The ends were cut back, 1 base at V and 2 bases at J, with 13 bases in the middle. The CDR3 loop is CASSVLVGGAYNEQFF. The CDR3, as DNA: TGTGCCAGCAGCGTACTCGTCGGGGGTGCCTACAATGAGCAGTTCTTC.

The rearrangement links TRBV13 to TRBJ1-1; maybe TRBD1 (6 bases). Trimming stripped 0 bases from V and 0 bases from J, with 11 bases between. The germline V gene has CDR1 PRHDT and CDR2 FYEKMQ (reference sequence). This CDR3 region has 16 residues. Here the CDR3 reads CASSLGRGPLNTEAFF. The CDR3 DNA reads TGTGCCAGCAGCTTAGGGCGGGGGCCGTTGAACACTGAAGCTTTCTTT.

This rearrangement joins TRBV5-1 to TRBJ2-7; 11 bases line up with TRBD1. The CDR3 has 13 residues. Germline loops: CDR1 SGHRS, CDR2 YFSETQ. With V trimmed by 5 bases and J by 6 bases, 4 bases remained unmatched. CDR3 loop: CASSRDRGAEQYF. The CDR3 bases are TGCGCCAGCAGTCGGGACAGGGGGGCCGAGCAGTACTTC.